Below are 25 T cell receptor beta chains sequenced from a single sample in a study of Ad26.COV2.S vaccination and SARS-CoV-2 variants. Method: immunoSEQ multiplex PCR; TCRdb's copy keeps in-frame clones and lacks some. This sample has more than 300,000 clones, with about 87% found just once. Treatment denoted: some 20 received Ad26.COV2.S at low or high dose, single or two shots; roughly 5 received placebo; per-sample allocation not given. Collection of samples fell on day 63 after the first vaccine or placebo injection. Material: peripheral blood, obtained in a trial of Ad26.COV2.S vaccine versus placebo. Source of these receptors: a person between 18 and 59 years old who received the Ad26.COV2.S COVID-19 vaccine or a placebo.

The chain is built from TRBV9 and TRBJ2-7; 10 nucleotides align to TRBD2. Germline-derived CDR1 and CDR2 are SGDLS and YYNGEE. Trimming at V came to 4 bases and at J to 0 bases, leaving 7 bases not matched to a gene. CDR3 length: 16 residues. This CDR3 is CASSPGLAESSYEQYF. Here the CDR3 DNA reads TGTGCCAGCAGCCCCGGACTAGCGGAGAGCTCCTACGAGCAGTACTTC.

The J gene is TRBJ2-1, the V gene TRBV30; TRBD1 matches at 9 bases. CDR1 and CDR2 (germline): GTSNPN, SVGIG (reference sequence). The CDR3 consists of 15 residues. V lost 0 bases to trimming and J lost 4 bases; unmatched junction nucleotides: 4. The CDR3 region is CAWSVGTGTYNEQFF. The DNA for the CDR3 is TGTGCCTGGAGTGTAGGGACAGGGACTTACAATGAGCAGTTCTTC.

The gene calls are TRBV7-2 and TRBJ1-1; no reliable D call. CDR3 length equals 13 residues. The germline V and J ends were trimmed by 0 bases and 5 bases, with 7 bases remaining between them. Per germline, CDR1 SGHTA and CDR2 FQGNSA. The CDR3 nucleotides are TGTGCCAGCAGCTTAGCGGTCAGGACTGAAGCTTTCTTT. Its translation is CASSLAVRTEAFF.

CDR3 in DNA: TGTGCCAGCAGCGTAGGGCCGGACCTCTATGGCTACACCTTC. This sequence encodes CASSVGPDLYGYTF. The V and J genes are TRBV9 and TRBJ1-2, with D unresolved. Per germline, CDR1 SGDLS and CDR2 YYNGEE. Trimming pared 0 bases from V and 4 bases from J, leaving 10 bases between. The CDR3 consists of 14 residues.

The V and J genes are TRBV6-5 and TRBJ1-3; D gene unclear. Between the trimmed V and J ends, which lost 6 bases and 0 bases, there was a span of 6 bases. CDR3 length: 13 residues. The germline gives CDR1 MNHEY, CDR2 SVGAGI. CDR3 sequence reads: CASRVTSGNTIYF. In DNA form, the CDR3 reads TGTGCCAGCAGGGTTACCTCTGGAAACACCATATATTTT.

The rearrangement uses TRBV19 and TRBJ1-1, with a tentative D call TRBD1 (5 bases). The CDR3 loop spans 15 amino acids. V lost 8 bases and J 1 base, leaving 17 bases between the germline ends. Germline V gene data show CDR1 as LNHDA and CDR2 as SQIVND (reference sequence). The CDR3 spells CASGSRARENTEAFF. CDR3 DNA sequence: TGTGCCAGTGGATCCAGGGCCCGGGAGAACACTGAAGCTTTCTTT.

Only one count was recorded for this clone. The chain couples TRBV6-5 to TRBJ1-1; a possible D gene is TRBD1 (5 bases). The V end was cut by 11 bases, the J end by 4 bases, with 17 bases between. Germline lookup yields CDR1 MNHEY and CDR2 SVGAGI. The CDR3 has 13 amino acids. This chain's CDR3 is CAGGEARSTEAFF. In DNA form, the CDR3 reads TGTGCCGGGGGGGAAGCGCGCAGCACTGAAGCTTTCTTT.

The chain is built from TRBV6-5 and TRBJ1-1; D gene uncertain. Trimming removed 8 bases from V and 5 bases from J, with 6 bases in between. Germline assignment: CDR1 MNHEY and CDR2 SVGAGI. The CDR3 spans 10 residues. Here the CDR3 reads CASGRTEAFF. The CDR3 bases are TGTGCCAGCGGGAGGACTGAAGCTTTCTTT.

The rearrangement uses TRBV18 and TRBJ1-1; TRBD1 is a possible D gene (5 bases). Germline assignment: CDR1 KGHSH and CDR2 LQKENI. V was cut by 5 bases and J by 6 bases, with 13 bases left in between. CDR3 length: 13 amino acids. This chain's CDR3 is CASSEPQGAEAFF. The CDR3 bases are TGTGCCAGCTCAGAGCCCCAGGGCGCTGAAGCTTTCTTT.

The J gene is TRBJ2-3, the V gene TRBV24-1, with TRBD2 matching 8 bases. J was trimmed by 0 bases and V by 4 bases; bases with no gene match: 5. CDR1 is KGHDR, CDR2 SFDVKD, per germline. CDR3 length equals 16 residues. The CDR3 DNA reads as TGTGCCACCAGTGACTCTGCGGGGGGAAGCACAGATACGCAGTATTTT. Encoded protein: CATSDSAGGSTDTQYF.

The chain carries TRBV19 and TRBJ1-3; D perhaps matches TRBD1 (5 bases). The germline V gene encodes CDR1 LNHDA and CDR2 SQIVND (reference sequence). The CDR3 consists of 12 residues. V lost 10 bases to trimming and J lost 3 bases, with 10 bases between them. The CDR3 is CANRGVGNTIYF. In nucleotides, the CDR3 is TGTGCCAATCGGGGCGTTGGAAACACCATATATTTT.

The chain links TRBV19 to TRBJ1-5; no definite D call. This CDR3 is 13 amino acids long. The ends were cut back, 5 bases at V and 7 bases at J, with 12 bases in the middle. The germline V gene has CDR1 LNHDA and CDR2 SQIVND (reference sequence). The CDR3 sequence is CASSERGGQPQHF. The CDR3 nucleotides are TGTGCCAGTAGTGAGCGGGGTGGCCAGCCCCAGCATTTT.

This clone was recorded once. The chain joins TRBV10-3 to TRBJ2-1; 12 bases fit TRBD2. The V gene end was trimmed by 5 bases and the J gene end by 10 bases; junction bases not matched to a gene: 3. This CDR3 contains 13 residues. The germline V gene has CDR1 ENHRY and CDR2 SYGVKD. CDR3 in amino acids: CAISRLAGDEQFF. CDR3 in DNA: TGTGCCATCAGTAGACTAGCGGGGGACGAGCAGTTCTTC.

The CDR3 loop reads CASKTDRGLQDEQFF. The CDR3 DNA reads as TGTGCCAGCAAGACCGACAGGGGGCTACAGGATGAGCAGTTCTTC. The chain uses TRBV7-6 and TRBJ2-1, with 10 bases identical to TRBD1. CDR1 and CDR2 from the germline V gene are SGHVS and FNYEAQ. This CDR3 comprises 15 residues. Losses at the gene ends were 7 bases for V and 8 bases for J; bases not matched to a gene: 11.

The V and J genes are TRBV6-5 and TRBJ1-4; D is unclear. Germline V gene data show CDR1 as MNHEY and CDR2 as SVGAGI. V was clipped by 0 bases and J by 4 bases, with 9 bases between them. The CDR3 loop spans 15 amino acids. The CDR3 region is CASSYSQSYNEKLFF. CDR3 sequence (DNA): TGTGCCAGCAGTTACTCACAGTCTTATAATGAAAAACTGTTTTTT.

The V and J genes are TRBV6-5 and TRBJ1-5; D unresolved. Germline values: CDR1 MNHEY, CDR2 SVGAGI. CDR3 length: 14 amino acids. The V end was cut by 7 bases, the J end by 0 bases, with 10 bases between. This CDR3 is CASINQVSNQPQHF. The CDR3 DNA sequence: TGTGCCAGCATCAATCAGGTTAGCAATCAGCCCCAGCATTTT.

CDR3 in amino acids: CASSQLAGGIETQYF. CDR3 DNA sequence: TGTGCCAGCAGCCAACTAGCGGGGGGGATCGAGACCCAGTACTTC. The V and J genes are TRBV7-3 and TRBJ2-5; 13 bases are shared with TRBD2. Losses at the gene ends were 5 bases for V and 5 bases for J; bases not matched to a gene: 5. The CDR3 totals 15 residues. Germline V gene lookup returns CDR1 SGHTA and CDR2 FQGTGA.

This chain links TRBV12-3 or TRBV12-4 with TRBJ1-1; no clear D gene. Between the trimmed V and J ends, which lost 2 bases and 1 base, there was a span of 5 bases. This CDR3 spans 13 amino acids. CDR3 loop: CASSLHQNTEAFF. CDR3 nucleotide sequence: TGTGCCAGCAGTTTACACCAGAACACTGAAGCTTTCTTT.

The chain has TRBV6-5 and TRBJ1-2; a weak D match, TRBD1 (5 bases). CDR3 length equals 15 residues. The germline CDR1 and CDR2 sequences are MNHEY and SVGAGI. Trimming shortened V by 0 bases and J by 1 base, and 9 bases separated the two germline ends. The CDR3 sequence is CASSYSPQVNYGYTF. DNA of the CDR3: TGTGCCAGCAGTTACTCACCACAGGTTAACTATGGCTACACCTTC.

V gene TRBV18 combines with J gene TRBJ2-3; 13 bases are a match to TRBD2. In germline, CDR1 is KGHSH, CDR2 LQKENI. There are 22 residues in the CDR3. V was pared by 4 bases and J by 0 bases, with 19 bases of the junction left unmatched. The chain's CDR3 is CASSHIRRAETSGRTSTDTQYF. Here the CDR3 DNA reads TGTGCCAGCTCACATATAAGGAGAGCAGAGACTAGCGGGAGGACTAGCACAGATACGCAGTATTTT.

This rearrangement joins TRBV7-9 to TRBJ2-5; a possible D gene is TRBD2 (6 bases). This CDR3 spans 13 amino acids. The germline CDR1 and CDR2 sequences are SEHNR and FQNEAQ (reference sequence). V lost 4 bases and J lost 3, with 9 bases in between. CDR3 sequence (DNA): TGTGCCAGCAGCTCCTGGGGGGAAGAGACCCAGTACTTC. Its protein is CASSSWGEETQYF. Filled out from reference TRBV7-9 and TRBJ2-5, the complete variable domain reads DTGVSQNPRHKITKRGQNVTFRCDPISEHNRLYWYRQTLGQGPEFLTYFQNEAQLEKSRLLSDRFSAERPKGSFSTLEIQRTEQGDSAMYLCASSSWGEETQYFGPGTRLLVL.

The chain combines TRBV28 with TRBJ2-7; 13 bases match TRBD2. Losses at the gene ends were 6 bases for V and 1 base for J; bases not matched to a gene: 0. CDR3 length equals 14 residues. Germline CDR1 is MDHEN and CDR2 is SYDVKM. In DNA form, the CDR3 reads TGTGCCAGCAGGGGACTAGCGGGGTCCTACGAGCAGTACTTC. Encoded protein: CASRGLAGSYEQYF.

This clone is a singleton in its sample. The genes are TRBV15 and TRBJ1-2; no reliable D call. The CDR3 spans 17 residues. V was clipped by 0 bases and J by 1 base, with 15 bases between them. Germline CDR1 and CDR2: LNHNV and YYDKDF (reference sequence). The CDR3 sequence is CATSREDHGYGNYGYTF. CDR3 nucleotides: TGTGCCACCAGCAGAGAAGACCACGGCTACGGTAACTATGGCTACACCTTC. The full variable domain, rest sourced from reference TRBV15 and TRBJ1-2, is DAMVIQNPRYQVTQFGKPVTLSCSQTLNHNVMYWYQQKSSQAPKLLFHYYDKDFNNEADTPDNFQSRRPNTSFCFLDIRSPGLGDTAMYLCATSREDHGYGNYGYTFGSGTRLTVV.

CDR3 nucleotide sequence: TGTGCCAGTAGATCGGGAGATTATAGCAATCAGCCCCAGCATTTT. This codes for CASRSGDYSNQPQHF. The chain employs TRBV19 and TRBJ1-5; no clear D gene. Trimming cost V 6 bases and J 0 bases, with 12 bases left between them. CDR1 LNHDA and CDR2 SQIVND come from the germline V gene (reference sequence). This CDR3 has 15 residues.

This clone was counted once. This chain connects TRBV11-3 to TRBJ2-7; the D call may be TRBD1 or TRBD2 (6 bases each). The CDR3 sequence is 14 residues long. The germline V and J ends were trimmed by 4 bases and 5 bases, with 15 bases remaining between them. Per the germline V gene, CDR1 is SGHNT and CDR2 is YENEEA. Here the CDR3 DNA reads TGTGCCAGCAGCTCTTCGGGGGCAGTCGACGAGCAGTACTTC. As protein: CASSSSGAVDEQYF.